A single sample is the source of the 30 T cell receptor beta chains below, sequenced in a study of blood T cell repertoires in COVID-19. Produced via immunoSEQ multiplex PCR; TCRdb's table is partial and in-frame only. The table shows about 370,000 clones, with about 90% occurring only once. The sample consisted of peripheral blood. Every receptor here comes from a woman aged 25 to 39 with COVID-19, enrolled during active disease.

This chain connects TRBV7-9 to TRBJ1-2, with D hard to call. Trimming shortened V by 2 bases and J by 2 bases, and 9 bases separated the two germline ends. The CDR3 is 14 amino acids. Germline CDR1 is SEHNR and CDR2 is FQNEAQ (reference sequence). Written as DNA, the CDR3 is TGTGCCAGCAGCTTACAGGCAAGAAACTATGGCTACACCTTC. It encodes CASSLQARNYGYTF.

This chain uses TRBV25-1 with TRBJ2-7; perhaps TRBD1 as D (6 bases). Deletions cut 4 bases from V and 6 bases from J, with 13 bases between. The length of the CDR3 is 13 residues. The germline V gene has CDR1 MGHDK and CDR2 SYGVNS. This chain's CDR3 is CASSVGQYSEQYF. CDR3 DNA: TGTGCCAGCAGTGTCGGACAGTATTCCGAGCAGTACTTC.

This clone was counted a few times. V usage is TRBV4-3 and J usage is TRBJ2-1; D gene uncertain. V lost 2 bases and J 7 bases, leaving 9 bases between the germline ends. The CDR3 spans 13 residues. Germline V gives CDR1 LGHNA, CDR2 YSLEER. The CDR3 nucleotides read TGCGCCAGCAGCCAAACTAATAGAAATGAGCAGTTCTTC. Translation: CASSQTNRNEQFF.

This chain uses TRBV4-1 with TRBJ2-2, with 8 bases aligning to TRBD2. V shed 4 bases and J 6 bases; nucleotides not matched to a gene: 13. The CDR3 is 17 amino acids. The germline CDR1 and CDR2 sequences are MGHRA and YSYEKL. This CDR3 reads CASSRVSAGVGAGELFF. The CDR3 bases are TGCGCCAGCAGCCGGGTCTCAGCGGGAGTGGGCGCCGGGGAGCTGTTTTTT.

The gene calls are TRBV5-4 and TRBJ2-7; the match to TRBD2 covers 15 bases. Germline assignment: CDR1 SGHNT and CDR2 YYREEE (reference sequence). The CDR3 spans 16 residues. V shed 3 bases and J 0 bases; nucleotides not matched to a gene: 1. CDR3 sequence (DNA): TGTGCCAGCAGCTGGGGACTAGCGGGAGGCTCCTACGAGCAGTACTTC. Translated: CASSWGLAGGSYEQYF.

The chain links TRBV3-1 (or the pseudogene TRBV3-2) to TRBJ2-1; 7 bases align to TRBD2. From germline, CDR1 is LGHDT and CDR2 YNNKEL (reference sequence). J lost 6 bases, V lost 4 bases, and 3 bases had no gene match. The CDR3 loop spans 13 amino acids. This CDR3 is CASSPGLVNEQFF. CDR3 coding DNA: TGTGCCAGCAGCCCCGGACTAGTCAATGAGCAGTTCTTC.

The V call is TRBV6-5, the J call TRBJ2-7; perhaps TRBD1 as D (6 bases). The V gene's germline CDR1 is MNHEY and CDR2 SVGAGI. The germline V and J ends were trimmed by 2 bases and 0 bases, with 8 bases remaining between them. This CDR3 comprises 14 residues. The CDR3 protein is CASSYDRRSYEQYF. The CDR3 DNA reads as TGTGCCAGCAGTTACGACAGGCGCTCCTACGAGCAGTACTTC.

This clone was recorded only once. J is TRBJ1-6 and V is TRBV2; 9 nucleotides match TRBD1. Germline values: CDR1 SNHLY, CDR2 FYNNEI. V was clipped by 3 bases and J by 6 bases; unmatched bases: 3. The CDR3 is 15 residues long. CDR3 amino acids: CASSDWTGVNSPLHF. Here the CDR3 DNA reads TGTGCCAGCAGTGACTGGACAGGGGTTAATTCACCCCTCCACTTT.

The rearrangement links TRBV6-5 to TRBJ1-1, with D possibly TRBD1 on 5 matching bases. The length of the CDR3 is 16 residues. Germline V gene lookup returns CDR1 MNHEY and CDR2 SVGAGI. The V end lost 4 bases, the J end lost 1 base, and 16 bases lay between the germline ends. In DNA, the CDR3 is TGTGCCAGCAGTTCCCGTCGGGGGTGGGGGAACACTGAAGCTTTCTTT. Translation gives CASSSRRGWGNTEAFF.

This chain links TRBV3-1 (or the pseudogene TRBV3-2) with TRBJ1-5, with D hard to call. This CDR3 region has 14 residues. V lost 1 base to trimming and J lost 7 bases, with 11 bases between them. Germline CDR1 is LGHDT and CDR2 is YNNKEL (reference sequence). CDR3 region: CASSQGATGQPQHF. DNA of the CDR3: TGTGCCAGCAGCCAAGGCGCGACGGGGCAGCCCCAGCATTTT.

The chain links TRBV6-4 to TRBJ1-5, with a possible D match to TRBD1 (5 bases). The CDR3 contains 15 residues. Per the germline V gene, CDR1 is MRHNA and CDR2 is SNTAGT. V lost 3 bases, J lost 3 bases, and 12 bases lay in between. DNA for the CDR3: TGTGCCAGCAGTGAATCGTGGACACCCAATCAGCCCCAGCATTTT. The encoded protein is CASSESWTPNQPQHF.

This clone was recorded only once. The rearrangement uses TRBV4-3 and TRBJ2-2; TRBD2 agrees at 8 bases. CDR1 is LGHNA, CDR2 YSLEER, per germline. V lost 0 bases and J lost 1; bases outside the gene matches: 4. This CDR3 region has 17 residues. The DNA of the CDR3 is TGCGCCAGCAGCCAAGAAGTCCTAGCGGGGAACACCGGGGAGCTGTTTTTT. Translation gives CASSQEVLAGNTGELFF.

This chain uses TRBV30 with TRBJ2-3; perhaps TRBD2 as D (5 bases). Trimming shortened V by 5 bases and J by 1 base, and 16 bases separated the two germline ends. The CDR3 is 15 amino acids. Per the germline V gene, CDR1 is GTSNPN and CDR2 is SVGIG (reference sequence). CDR3 nucleotides: TGTGCCTGGGGGGATCTAGCAATCGGCACAGATACGCAGTATTTT. Amino acid sequence: CAWGDLAIGTDTQYF.

The chain recombines TRBV4-2 with TRBJ2-7, with 8 bases matching TRBD1. The ends lost 4 bases at V and 4 bases at J; junction bases unmatched: 15. This CDR3 has 17 amino acids. Per germline, CDR1 LGHNA and CDR2 YNFKEQ. Here the CDR3 reads CASSRTGTGYNKYEQYF. The CDR3 bases are TGTGCCAGCAGCCGCACCGGGACAGGATATAACAAATACGAGCAGTACTTC.

This clone occurred a few times. The V and J genes are TRBV10-2 and TRBJ2-1; unclear D gene. V was pared by 7 bases and J by 2 bases, with 9 bases between. There are 13 residues in the CDR3. From germline, CDR1 is WSHSY and CDR2 SAAADI. The CDR3 sequence: CASTDMAYNEQFF. The DNA for the CDR3 is TGCGCCAGCACAGATATGGCCTACAATGAGCAGTTCTTC.

The V gene is TRBV28, the J gene TRBJ1-5; 7 bases map to TRBD1. V shed 7 bases, J shed 3 bases, and the junction held 6 bases outside the gene matches. Germline loops: CDR1 MDHEN, CDR2 SYDVKM. There are 14 residues in the CDR3. The CDR3 nucleotides read TGTGCCAGCACCGAGGGGGCTAACAATCAGCCCCAGCATTTT. Amino acids: CASTEGANNQPQHF.

This sequence joins TRBV5-6 and TRBJ2-5; TRBD2 agrees at 7 bases. V lost 7 bases to trimming and J lost 3 bases; unmatched junction nucleotides: 9. The germline V gene has CDR1 SGHDT and CDR2 YYEEEE. The CDR3 contains 14 residues. In DNA, the CDR3 is TGTGCCAGCTTCATGTGGGGGAGGGAAGAGACCCAGTACTTC. Translation: CASFMWGREETQYF.

V usage is TRBV19 and J usage is TRBJ2-2; tentatively, D is TRBD1 (5 bases). The CDR3 extends over 14 amino acids. Trimming pared 6 bases from V and 3 bases from J, leaving 11 bases between. From germline, CDR1 is LNHDA and CDR2 SQIVND (reference sequence). CDR3 amino acids: CASRDRRDTGELFF. CDR3 nucleotides: TGTGCCAGTAGAGACAGAAGGGACACCGGGGAGCTGTTTTTT.

DNA of the CDR3: TGTGCCAGCAGTCACGATACGACAGGTGAAGCTTTCTTT. Translation: CASSHDTTGEAFF. V usage is TRBV28 and J usage is TRBJ1-1, with D perhaps matching TRBD1 (6 bases). Germline V gene sequence: CDR1 MDHEN, CDR2 SYDVKM. The CDR3 loop spans 13 amino acids. Trimming took off 5 bases at V and 7 bases at J, with 14 bases between the two ends.

This clone was picked up many times. The chain recombines TRBV6-5 with TRBJ2-1, with TRBD2 identical over 11 bases. Germline V gives CDR1 MNHEY, CDR2 SVGAGI. V trimming: 6 bases; J trimming: 5 bases; junction bases outside the gene matches: 6. This CDR3 spans 15 amino acids. This chain's CDR3 is CASRRGTSGDNEQFF. DNA of the CDR3: TGTGCCAGCAGGAGAGGGACTAGCGGAGACAATGAGCAGTTCTTC.

The chain links TRBV2 to TRBJ1-5; D remains unclear. V was pared by 2 bases and J by 9 bases, with 11 bases between. The germline V gene has CDR1 SNHLY and CDR2 FYNNEI. The CDR3 length is 13 residues. The DNA for the CDR3 is TGTGCCAGCAGTGAAAACCCAGATTCGCCCCAGCATTTT. Encoded protein: CASSENPDSPQHF.

This clone has just a few counts. V gene TRBV21-1 combines with J gene TRBJ1-1; the table calls TRBD1, which could not be checked here. TRBV21-1 corresponds to a pseudogene. The CDR3 spans 16 residues. Here the CDR3 DNA reads TGTGCCAGCAGCAAAGCCTTGACAGGAGACAACACTGAAGCTTTCTTT. Amino acid sequence: CASSKALTGDNTEAFF.

The chain recombines TRBV21-1 with TRBJ1-2. TRBV21-1 is a recognized pseudogene. The CDR3 has 17 residues. For the CDR3, the DNA is TGTGCCAGCCCCAAGGGTCTCCGGTGCGGGTATAACTATGGCTACACCTTC. It specifies CASPKGLRCGYNYGYTF.

The chain carries TRBV7-9 and TRBJ1-6; no firm D call. Trimming took off 1 base at V and 3 bases at J, with 10 bases between the two ends. CDR1 SEHNR and CDR2 FQNEAQ come from the germline V gene (reference sequence). The CDR3 runs to 16 residues. In DNA, the CDR3 is TGTGCCAGCAGCTTAGGGCTAAGCGGCTATAATTCACCCCTCCACTTT. Protein: CASSLGLSGYNSPLHF.

This sequence joins TRBV28 and TRBJ2-3, with TRBD2 as a possible D gene (6 bases). V was trimmed by 6 bases and J by 5 bases, leaving 18 bases between them. The germline CDR1 and CDR2 sequences are MDHEN and SYDVKM. The CDR3 is made up of 15 amino acids. The CDR3: CASRTAGRFLDTQYF. The DNA of the CDR3 is TGTGCCAGCAGAACAGCCGGGAGATTTTTAGATACGCAGTATTTT. The full variable domain, its missing parts supplied by reference TRBV28 and TRBJ2-3, is DVKVTQSSRYLVKRTGEKVFLECVQDMDHENMFWYRQDPGLGLRLIYFSYDVKMKEKGDIPEGYSVSREKKERFSLILESASTNQTSMYLCASRTAGRFLDTQYFGPGTRLTVL.

This clone has more than one count but fewer than ten. J is TRBJ2-2 and V is TRBV5-1; 12 nucleotides agree with TRBD1. Trimming cost V 4 bases and J 5 bases; bases outside gene matches: 6. This CDR3 comprises 16 residues. Germline lookup yields CDR1 SGHRS and CDR2 YFSETQ. CDR3 loop: CASSTGQGAATGELFF. The CDR3 nucleotides are TGCGCCAGCAGCACGGGACAGGGGGCTGCTACCGGGGAGCTGTTTTTT.

The DNA of the CDR3 is TGCGCCAGCAGCCGCGGACTCCTGAACACTGAAGCTTTCTTT. As protein: CASSRGLLNTEAFF. The gene calls are TRBV5-1 and TRBJ1-1; D call uncertain. V was trimmed by 4 bases and J by 0 bases, leaving 10 bases between them. The germline V gene encodes CDR1 SGHRS and CDR2 YFSETQ. The CDR3 is 14 residues long.

The chain is built from TRBV14 and TRBJ2-7; 10 nucleotides match TRBD1. This CDR3 comprises 16 residues. Germline V lookup: CDR1 SGHDN, CDR2 FVKESK. V gave up 0 bases and J gave up 11 bases; unmatched junction bases: 13. The CDR3, as DNA: TGTGCCAGCAGCCAAGAAGCTCCGGGACAGGGGAGTAGGGAGTACTTC. Translation: CASSQEAPGQGSREYF.

This sequence joins TRBV5-1 and TRBJ2-1; D is uncertain. Germline CDR1 reads SGHRS; CDR2 reads YFSETQ. The CDR3 extends over 12 amino acids. The V gene lost 2 bases and the J gene lost 8 bases, with 8 bases spanning the gap. CDR3 nucleotides: TGCGCCAGCAGCTTTCTAGTGGATGAGCAGTTCTTC. Its translation: CASSFLVDEQFF.

This clone was detected a few times. The V gene is TRBV4-1, the J gene TRBJ2-7; D may be TRBD1 (6 bases). The V gene lost 1 base and the J gene lost 3 bases, with 13 bases spanning the gap. CDR1 is MGHRA, CDR2 YSYEKL, per germline. CDR3 length equals 15 residues. CDR3 nucleotide sequence: TGCGCCAGCAGCCAAGCGGCAGGGGAAGGCTACGAGCAGTACTTC. Protein sequence: CASSQAAGEGYEQYF.